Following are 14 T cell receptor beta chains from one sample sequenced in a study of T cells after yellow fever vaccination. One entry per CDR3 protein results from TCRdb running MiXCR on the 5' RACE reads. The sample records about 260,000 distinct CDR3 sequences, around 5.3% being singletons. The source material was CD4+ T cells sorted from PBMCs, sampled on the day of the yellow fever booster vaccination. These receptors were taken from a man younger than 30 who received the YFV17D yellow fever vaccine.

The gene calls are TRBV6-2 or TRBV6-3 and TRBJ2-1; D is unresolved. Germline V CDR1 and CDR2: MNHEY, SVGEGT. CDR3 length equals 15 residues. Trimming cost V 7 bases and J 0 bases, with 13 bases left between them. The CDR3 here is CASTYRPSSYNEQFF. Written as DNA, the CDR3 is TGTGCCAGCACCTATAGACCCAGCTCCTACAATGAGCAGTTCTTC.

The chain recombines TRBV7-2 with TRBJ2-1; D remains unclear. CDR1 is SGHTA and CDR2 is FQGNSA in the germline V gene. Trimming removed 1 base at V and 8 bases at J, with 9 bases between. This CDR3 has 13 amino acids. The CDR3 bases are TGTGCCAGCAGCTTAGACATTCGGGATGAGCAGTTCTTC. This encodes CASSLDIRDEQFF.

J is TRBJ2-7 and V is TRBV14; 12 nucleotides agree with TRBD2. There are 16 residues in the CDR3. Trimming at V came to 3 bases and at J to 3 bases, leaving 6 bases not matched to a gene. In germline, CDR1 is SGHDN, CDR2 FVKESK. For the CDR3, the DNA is TGTGCCAGCAGCCAGAGACTAGCGGGGGAGGTCTACGAGCAGTACGTC. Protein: CASSQRLAGEVYEQYV.

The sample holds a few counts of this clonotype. As DNA, the CDR3 is TGCGCCAGCAGCCAAGGTGGGGGCAGGGCGGTTTATGGCTACACCTTC. Its protein product is CASSQGGGRAVYGYTF. The chain combines TRBV4-3 with TRBJ1-2; possible D gene TRBD1, 6 bases. The CDR3 is 16 residues long. Germline V gives CDR1 LGHNA, CDR2 YSLEER. The germline V and J ends were trimmed by 1 base and 5 bases, with 17 bases remaining between them.

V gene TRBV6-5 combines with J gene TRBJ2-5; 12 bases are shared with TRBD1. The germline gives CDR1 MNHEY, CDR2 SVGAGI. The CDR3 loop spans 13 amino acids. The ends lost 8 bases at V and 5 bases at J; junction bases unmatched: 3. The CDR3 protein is CASWGQGAETQYF. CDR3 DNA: TGTGCCAGCTGGGGACAGGGGGCCGAGACCCAGTACTTC.

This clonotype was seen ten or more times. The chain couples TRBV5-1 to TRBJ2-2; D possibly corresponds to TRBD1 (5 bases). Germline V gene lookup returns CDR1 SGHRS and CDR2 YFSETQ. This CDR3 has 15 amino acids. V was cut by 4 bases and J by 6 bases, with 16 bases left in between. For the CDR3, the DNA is TGCGCCAGCAGCCCCAGGGAACTTAATCCCGGGGAGCTGTTTTTT. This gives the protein CASSPRELNPGELFF.

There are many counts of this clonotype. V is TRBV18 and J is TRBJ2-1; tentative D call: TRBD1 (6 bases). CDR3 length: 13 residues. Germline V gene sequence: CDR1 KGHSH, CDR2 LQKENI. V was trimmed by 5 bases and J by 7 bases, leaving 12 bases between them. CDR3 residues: CASSTDSRNEQFF. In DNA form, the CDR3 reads TGTGCCAGCTCAACGGACAGCCGGAATGAGCAGTTCTTC.

The CDR3 loop is CASSQLRDRRRVFF. The DNA of the CDR3 is TGTGCCAGCAGCCAGCTCCGGGACAGGAGGAGAGTGTTTTTT. The gene calls are TRBV3-1 and TRBJ1-4; 8 nucleotides align to TRBD1. Germline V gene lookup returns CDR1 LGHDT and CDR2 YNNKEL (reference sequence). Germline trimming cut 3 bases from V and 15 bases from J; bases unmatched to any gene: 12. There are 14 residues in the CDR3.

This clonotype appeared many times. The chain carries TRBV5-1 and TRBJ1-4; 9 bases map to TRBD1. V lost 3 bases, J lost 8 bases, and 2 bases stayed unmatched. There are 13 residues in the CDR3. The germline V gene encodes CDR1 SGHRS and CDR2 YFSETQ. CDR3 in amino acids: CASSSDRGEKLFF. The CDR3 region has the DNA TGCGCCAGCAGCTCGGACAGGGGAGAAAAACTGTTTTTT.

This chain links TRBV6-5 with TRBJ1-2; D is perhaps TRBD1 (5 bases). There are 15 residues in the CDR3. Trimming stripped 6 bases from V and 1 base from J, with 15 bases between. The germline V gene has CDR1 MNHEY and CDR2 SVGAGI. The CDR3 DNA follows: TGTGCCAGCAGCCGAACAGAGGGGAATAACTATGGCTACACCTTC. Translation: CASSRTEGNNYGYTF.

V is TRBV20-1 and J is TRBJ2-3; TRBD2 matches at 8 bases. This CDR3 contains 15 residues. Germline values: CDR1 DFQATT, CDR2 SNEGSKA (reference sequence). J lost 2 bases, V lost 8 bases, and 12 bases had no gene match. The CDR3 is CSPPRLAGYTDTQYF. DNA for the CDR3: TGCAGTCCTCCACGGCTAGCGGGTTACACAGATACGCAGTATTTT.

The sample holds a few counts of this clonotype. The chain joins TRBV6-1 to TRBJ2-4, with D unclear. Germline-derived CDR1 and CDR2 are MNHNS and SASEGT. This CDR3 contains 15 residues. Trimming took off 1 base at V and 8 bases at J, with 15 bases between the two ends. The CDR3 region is CASSEGLSRSHIQYF. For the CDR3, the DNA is TGTGCCAGCAGTGAAGGTCTAAGCCGATCCCACATTCAGTACTTC.

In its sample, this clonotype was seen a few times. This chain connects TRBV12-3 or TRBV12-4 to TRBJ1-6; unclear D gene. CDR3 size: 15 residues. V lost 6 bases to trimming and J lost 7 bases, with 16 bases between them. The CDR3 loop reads CASSPPDGPNSPLHF. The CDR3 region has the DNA TGTGCCAGCAGCCCGCCTGACGGACCAAATTCACCCCTCCACTTT.

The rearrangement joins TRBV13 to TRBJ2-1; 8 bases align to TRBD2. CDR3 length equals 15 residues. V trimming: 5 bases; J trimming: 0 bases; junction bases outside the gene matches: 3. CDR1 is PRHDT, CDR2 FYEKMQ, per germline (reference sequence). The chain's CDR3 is CASSIGGGSYNEQFF. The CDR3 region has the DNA TGTGCCAGCAGCATCGGGGGGGGCTCCTACAATGAGCAGTTCTTC.